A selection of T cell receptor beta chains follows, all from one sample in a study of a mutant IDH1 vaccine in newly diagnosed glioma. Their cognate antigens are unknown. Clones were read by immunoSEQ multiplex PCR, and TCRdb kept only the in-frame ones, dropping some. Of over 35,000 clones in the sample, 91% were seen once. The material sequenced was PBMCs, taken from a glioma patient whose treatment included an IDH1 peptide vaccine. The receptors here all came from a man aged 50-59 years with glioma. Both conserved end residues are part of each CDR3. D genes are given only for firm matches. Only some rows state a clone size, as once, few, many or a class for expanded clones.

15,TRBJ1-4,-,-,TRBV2,CASKDHKKTNEKLFF,TGTGCCAGCAAGGACCACAAGAAAACTAATGAAAAACTGTTTTTT
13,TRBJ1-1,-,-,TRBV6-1,CASSDRENTEAFF,TGTGCCAGCAGTGACAGGGAAAACACTGAAGCTTTCTTT
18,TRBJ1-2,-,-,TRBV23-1,CASSHPLSRERFNYGYTF,TGCGCCAGCAGTCACCCCCTCTCCAGGGAACGGTTTAACTATGGCTACACCTTC
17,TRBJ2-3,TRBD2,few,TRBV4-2,CASSQALLGGRPDTQYF,TGTGCCAGCAGCCAAGCCCTCCTGGGGGGGAGGCCCGATACGCAGTATTTT
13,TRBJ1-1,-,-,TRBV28,CASSGQEGTEAFF,TGTGCCAGCAGCGGTCAGGAGGGCACTGAAGCTTTCTTT
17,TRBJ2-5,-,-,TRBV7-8,CASSSLPKGAEGETQYF,TGTGCCAGCAGCTCCCTCCCAAAGGGGGCGGAGGGGGAGACCCAGTACTTC
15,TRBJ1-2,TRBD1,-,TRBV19,CASSPRQGAAAGYTF,TGTGCCAGTAGTCCTCGACAGGGGGCGGCGGCTGGCTACACCTTC
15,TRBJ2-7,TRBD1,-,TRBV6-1,CASTWPGQADNEQYF,TGTGCCAGCACCTGGCCGGGACAGGCGGACAACGAGCAGTACTTC
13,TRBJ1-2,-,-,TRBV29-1,CSVGLGQNYGYTF,TGCAGCGTTGGTCTGGGGCAGAACTATGGCTACACCTTC
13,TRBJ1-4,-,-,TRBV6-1,CASSGRGNEKLFF,TGTGCCAGCAGTGGCAGGGGTAATGAAAAACTGTTTTTT
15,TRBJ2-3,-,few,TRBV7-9,CASSLGPGHTDTQYF,TGTGCCAGCAGCTTGGGGCCAGGGCACACAGATACGCAGTATTTT
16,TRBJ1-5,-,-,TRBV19,CASSIDRAGGNQPQHF,TGTGCCAGTAGTATAGATCGAGCTGGCGGCAATCAGCCCCAGCATTTT
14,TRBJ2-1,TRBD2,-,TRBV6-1,CASSVLAMGNEQFF,TGTGCCAGCAGTGTACTAGCGATGGGCAATGAGCAGTTCTTC
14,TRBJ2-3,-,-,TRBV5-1,CASSLWADTDTQYF,TGCGCCAGCAGCTTGTGGGCAGACACAGATACGCAGTATTTT
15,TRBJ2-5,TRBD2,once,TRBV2,CASSDGLGGSETQYF,TGTGCCAGCAGTGACGGACTCGGCGGGAGTGAGACCCAGTACTTC
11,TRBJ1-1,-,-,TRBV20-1,CSTLGGTEAFF,TGCAGTACCCTAGGGGGGACTGAAGCTTTCTTT
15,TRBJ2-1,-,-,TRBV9,CASSVGTPPYNEQFF,TGTGCCAGCAGCGTAGGGACACCGCCCTACAATGAGCAGTTCTTC
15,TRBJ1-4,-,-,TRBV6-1,CASSKGGPEDEKLFF,TGTGCCAGCAGTAAAGGGGGGCCGGAGGATGAAAAACTGTTTTTT
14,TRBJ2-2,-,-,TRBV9,CASSVDGLGGELFF,TGTGCCAGCAGCGTAGACGGGTTAGGAGGGGAGCTGTTTTTT
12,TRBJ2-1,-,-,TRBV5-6,CASSLDGHEQFF,TGTGCCAGCAGCTTGGATGGGCATGAGCAGTTCTTC
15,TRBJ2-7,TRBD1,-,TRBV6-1,CASSASGTASYEQYF,TGTGCCAGCAGTGCCTCCGGGACAGCCTCCTACGAGCAGTACTTC
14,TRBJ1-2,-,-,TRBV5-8,CASSLTGANYGYTF,TGTGCCAGCAGCTTGACAGGAGCTAACTATGGCTACACCTTC
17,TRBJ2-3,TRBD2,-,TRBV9,CASSVVPSGGPTDTQYF,TGTGCCAGCAGCGTAGTTCCCAGCGGGGGACCCACAGATACGCAGTATTTT
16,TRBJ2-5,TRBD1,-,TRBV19,CASSRRGQGDQETQYF,TGTGCCAGTAGTCGTAGGGGGCAGGGGGACCAAGAGACCCAGTACTTC
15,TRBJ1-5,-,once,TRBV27,CASSLMTPSNQPQHF,TGTGCCAGCAGTTTGATGACACCTAGCAATCAGCCCCAGCATTTT
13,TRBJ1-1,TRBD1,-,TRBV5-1,CASRDRADTEAFF,TGCGCCAGCCGCGACAGGGCGGACACTGAAGCTTTCTTT
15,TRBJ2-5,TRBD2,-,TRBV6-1,CASSELAGHQETQYF,TGTGCCAGCAGTGAACTAGCGGGGCATCAAGAGACCCAGTACTTC
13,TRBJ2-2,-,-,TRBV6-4,CASRQGPTGELFF,TGTGCCAGCAGGCAGGGTCCCACCGGGGAGCTGTTTTTT
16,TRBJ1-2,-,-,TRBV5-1,CASSRGVPLLNYGYTF,TGCGCCAGCAGTCGGGGGGTCCCTCTTCTTAACTATGGCTACACCTTC
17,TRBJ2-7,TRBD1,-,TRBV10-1,CASSAGAGQGIIYEQYF,TGCGCCAGCAGTGCTGGAGCTGGACAGGGTATCATCTACGAGCAGTACTTC